These 28 T cell receptor beta chains originate from one sample sequenced in a study of CD8 T cells in Susac syndrome. RNA was extracted with the RNeasy kit, and a quantity of about 0.45 to 1 ug was reverse transcribed using random hexamers. TCRdb re-called the immunoSEQ multiplex PCR reads with MiXCR, one entry per CDR3 protein. The data show 100,000 to 150,000 distinct CDR3 sequences, with approximately 94% seen just once and around 0.12% held by the top ten. Source material: CD4+ T cells from PBMCs. Receptors originate from a human donor with multiple sclerosis.

The gene calls are TRBV20-1 and TRBJ1-1, with TRBD1 matching 9 bases. The trim removed 1 base at V and 2 bases at J, leaving 2 bases unmatched. Germline CDR1 is DFQATT and CDR2 is SNEGSKA (reference sequence). This CDR3 is built from 14 residues. The CDR3 loop reads CSARGGQGNTEAFF. CDR3 nucleotide sequence: TGCAGTGCTAGAGGGGGACAGGGAAACACTGAAGCTTTCTTT.

The chain links TRBV29-1 to TRBJ2-3; no definite D call. The CDR3 contains 13 residues. The ends were cut back, 2 bases at V and 6 bases at J, with 12 bases in the middle. The V gene's germline CDR1 is SQVTM and CDR2 ANQGSEA. CDR3 sequence (DNA): TGCAGCGTTGAAACCTGGTTGGCCGATACGCAGTATTTT. Translated, it gives CSVETWLADTQYF.

The J gene is TRBJ1-4, the V gene TRBV2, with 10 bases aligning to TRBD1. The ends lost 6 bases at V and 8 bases at J; junction bases unmatched: 0. The CDR3 contains 12 residues. Germline CDR1 reads SNHLY; CDR2 reads FYNNEI. This CDR3 is CASRDRGEKLFF. In nucleotides, the CDR3 is TGTGCCAGCAGGGACAGGGGGGAAAAACTGTTTTTT.

The rearrangement uses TRBV7-2 and TRBJ2-1, with unresolved D. V lost 2 bases and J 6 bases, leaving 11 bases between the germline ends. CDR1 and CDR2 (germline): SGHTA, FQGNSA. The CDR3 contains 14 residues. CDR3 region: CASSLRSSINEQFF. As DNA, the CDR3 is TGTGCCAGCAGCTTACGGAGCAGTATCAATGAGCAGTTCTTC.

The V call is TRBV20-1, the J call TRBJ2-1, with D perhaps TRBD2 (6 bases). The CDR3 has 17 residues. The germline V and J ends were trimmed by 0 bases and 0 bases, with 15 bases remaining between them. CDR1 and CDR2 from the germline V gene are DFQATT and SNEGSKA (reference sequence). CDR3 sequence (DNA): TGCAGTGCTAGAGATCGCCCACCGGGAGTCTCCTACAATGAGCAGTTCTTC. Amino acids: CSARDRPPGVSYNEQFF.

The chain couples TRBV5-6 to TRBJ2-2, with TRBD2 matching over 8 bases. The CDR3 totals 15 residues. Germline loops: CDR1 SGHDT, CDR2 YYEEEE. Trimming cost V 4 bases and J 3 bases; bases outside gene matches: 5. The CDR3 is CASSLGLAYTGELFF. The CDR3 DNA is TGTGCCAGCAGCCTCGGACTAGCCTACACCGGGGAGCTGTTTTTT. Variable domain in full (rest from reference TRBV5-6 and TRBJ2-2): DAGVTQSPTHLIKTRGQQVTLRCSPKSGHDTVSWYQQALGQGPQFIFQYYEEEERQRGNFPDRFSGHQFPNYSSELNVNALLLGDSALYLCASSLGLAYTGELFFGEGSRLTVL.

This chain connects TRBV5-1 to TRBJ2-5; 7 bases line up with TRBD1. CDR3 length: 15 residues. Unmatched junction bases numbered 9, after V lost 5 bases and J lost 2 bases. Germline lookup yields CDR1 SGHRS and CDR2 YFSETQ. Here the CDR3 DNA reads TGCGCCAGCAGAGCCGGGACAGCAGGACAAGAGACCCAGTACTTC. Encoded protein: CASRAGTAGQETQYF.

The J gene is TRBJ2-5, the V gene TRBV20-1, with 7 bases aligning to TRBD1. Losses at the gene ends were 8 bases for V and 4 bases for J; bases not matched to a gene: 4. The CDR3 has 11 amino acids. Germline CDR1 is DFQATT and CDR2 is SNEGSKA (reference sequence). As DNA, the CDR3 is TGCAGTATCCACAGGGGAGAGACCCAGTACTTC. This translates into CSIHRGETQYF.

This sequence joins TRBV5-1 and TRBJ2-7, with 8 bases matching TRBD1. V lost 3 bases and J lost 6; bases outside the gene matches: 5. Germline V gives CDR1 SGHRS, CDR2 YFSETQ. CDR3 length equals 13 residues. The CDR3 protein is CASSSGQGGEQYF. For the CDR3, the DNA is TGCGCCAGCAGCTCAGGACAGGGTGGCGAGCAGTACTTC.

The rearrangement uses TRBV7-6 and TRBJ2-3, with 12 nucleotides matching TRBD2. The CDR3 covers 17 residues. Germline CDR1 and CDR2: SGHVS and FNYEAQ. After removal of 5 bases from V and 1 base from J, the junction contained 7 bases not matched to a gene. CDR3 bases: TGTGCCAGCAGCCCACGATCTAGCGGGAGGGGCACAGATACGCAGTATTTT. Protein sequence: CASSPRSSGRGTDTQYF. The whole variable domain, filled in from reference TRBV7-6 and TRBJ2-3, reads GAGVSQSPRYKVTKRGQDVALRCDPISGHVSLYWYRQALGQGPEFLTYFNYEAQQDKSGLPNDRFSAERPEGSISTLTIQRTEQRDSAMYRCASSPRSSGRGTDTQYFGPGTRLTVL.

The chain joins TRBV9 to TRBJ2-7; TRBD2 might be the D (6 bases). CDR1 and CDR2 from the germline V gene are SGDLS and YYNGEE. CDR3 length equals 18 residues. V lost 4 bases and J lost 7, with 30 bases in between. The CDR3 DNA reads TGTGCCAGCAGCCCACAGGCCAGCCTAGGGAGGAGCAGTGGGGAGCAGTACTTC. It codes for CASSPQASLGRSSGEQYF.

V is TRBV19 and J is TRBJ2-7; D might be TRBD1 (5 bases). Between the trimmed V and J ends, which lost 11 bases and 4 bases, there was a span of 18 bases. The CDR3 covers 13 residues. Germline CDR1 and CDR2: LNHDA and SQIVND (reference sequence). The CDR3 loop is CAAAQGPGYEQYF. In DNA form, the CDR3 reads TGTGCCGCTGCGCAGGGCCCTGGGTACGAGCAGTACTTC.

V usage is TRBV20-1 and J usage is TRBJ2-1; TRBD1 matches at 7 bases. V was pared by 6 bases and J by 4 bases, with 9 bases of the junction left unmatched. The V gene's germline CDR1 is DFQATT and CDR2 SNEGSKA (reference sequence). The CDR3 spans 14 residues. CDR3 bases: TGCAGTGCCAAGGGGGCTCCCCCTTACAATGAGCAGTTCTTC. This codes for CSAKGAPPYNEQFF.

The chain carries TRBV7-2 and TRBJ1-3; D is undetermined. CDR3 length equals 12 residues. Germline V gene lookup returns CDR1 SGHTA and CDR2 FQGNSA. The V end lost 6 bases, the J end lost 4 bases, and 7 bases lay between the germline ends. The CDR3 spells CASRTQGNTIYF. DNA of the CDR3: TGTGCCAGCAGGACACAGGGAAACACCATATATTTT.

This clonotype was seen a few times. V usage is TRBV5-4 and J usage is TRBJ1-2; D ambiguous. Trimming stripped 4 bases from V and 0 bases from J, with 7 bases between. The CDR3 length is 13 residues. Germline V gives CDR1 SGHNT, CDR2 YYREEE (reference sequence). The DNA of the CDR3 is TGTGCCAGCAGCCCCGACACTAACTATGGCTACACCTTC. Protein: CASSPDTNYGYTF. Full variable domain (remainder filled in from reference TRBV5-4 and TRBJ1-2): ETGVTQSPTHLIKTRGQQVTLRCSSQSGHNTVSWYQQALGQGPQFIFQYYREEENGRGNFPPRFSGLQFPNYSSELNVNALELDDSALYLCASSPDTNYGYTFGSGTRLTVV.

This chain connects TRBV30 to TRBJ2-5; 7 bases agree with TRBD1. V lost 2 bases to trimming and J lost 5 bases; unmatched junction nucleotides: 5. Germline values: CDR1 GTSNPN, CDR2 SVGIG (reference sequence). This CDR3 is 13 amino acids long. The CDR3 region is CAWSRGQGETQYF. CDR3 DNA: TGTGCCTGGAGTAGGGGGCAGGGGGAGACCCAGTACTTC.

This chain uses TRBV15 with TRBJ2-1, with D hard to call. The V and J ends lost 7 bases and 9 bases respectively, with 19 bases between them. The CDR3 length is 14 residues. Germline lookup yields CDR1 LNHNV and CDR2 YYDKDF (reference sequence). The DNA for the CDR3 is TGTGCCACCATGCGAAGGGATACTTTAAGTGAGCAGTTCTTC. Amino acids: CATMRRDTLSEQFF. The variable domain in full, with the rest retrieved from reference TRBV15 and TRBJ2-1, is DAMVIQNPRYQVTQFGKPVTLSCSQTLNHNVMYWYQQKSSQAPKLLFHYYDKDFNNEADTPDNFQSRRPNTSFCFLDIRSPGLGDTAMYLCATMRRDTLSEQFFGPGTRLTVL.

The rearrangement links TRBV4-2 to TRBJ2-7; the match to TRBD1 covers 10 bases. The CDR3 length is 16 residues. Per the germline V gene, CDR1 is LGHNA and CDR2 is YNFKEQ. V shed 4 bases, J shed 6 bases, and the junction held 12 bases outside the gene matches. The CDR3 region has the DNA TGTGCCAGCAGCCGCGGGACAGGGGATGGTTTCCTCGAGCAGTACTTC. Amino acid sequence: CASSRGTGDGFLEQYF.

V and J are TRBV7-6 and TRBJ2-5; D tentatively fits TRBD1 or TRBD2 (5 bases each). In germline, CDR1 is SGHVS, CDR2 FNYEAQ. The CDR3 loop spans 16 amino acids. V dropped 5 bases and J dropped 0 bases, with 16 bases sitting between them. In nucleotides, the CDR3 is TGTGCCAGCAGCAATAGCGTGGGGCAGCACCAAGAGACCCAGTACTTC. Encoded protein: CASSNSVGQHQETQYF.

This chain uses TRBV10-3 with TRBJ1-2; TRBD1 matches at 8 bases. The CDR3 runs 14 residues. V lost 5 bases to trimming and J lost 4 bases; unmatched junction nucleotides: 6. Germline V lookup: CDR1 ENHRY, CDR2 SYGVKD. The CDR3 bases are TGTGCCATCAGTTCGGACAGGGATAGCTATGGCTACACCTTC. Translating it yields CAISSDRDSYGYTF.

The chain joins TRBV10-3 to TRBJ1-2, with TRBD1 identical over 9 bases. In germline, CDR1 is ENHRY, CDR2 SYGVKD. V lost 7 bases to trimming and J lost 13 bases; unmatched junction nucleotides: 13. This CDR3 has 13 residues. In DNA form, the CDR3 reads TGTGCCATCACCGGACCCGGACAGGGGTCCCTCACCTTC. Its protein product is CAITGPGQGSLTF.

This clonotype occurred a few times. This chain connects TRBV3-1 to TRBJ1-4; D remains unclear. The V and J ends lost 3 bases and 5 bases respectively, with 10 bases between them. CDR3 length: 14 amino acids. The germline V gene encodes CDR1 LGHDT and CDR2 YNNKEL (reference sequence). DNA for the CDR3: TGTGCCAGCAGCCAGGGCGGAACAAATGAAAAACTGTTTTTT. Translated: CASSQGGTNEKLFF.

V usage is TRBV29-1 and J usage is TRBJ1-1, with D unclear. V dropped 4 bases and J dropped 0 bases, with 9 bases sitting between them. CDR1 is SQVTM, CDR2 ANQGSEA, per germline. This CDR3 region has 13 residues. For the CDR3, the DNA is TGCAGCGTTGCCGCCGGATTGAACACTGAAGCTTTCTTT. It yields the protein CSVAAGLNTEAFF.

V is TRBV7-2 and J is TRBJ2-3; no clear D gene. This CDR3 region has 13 residues. The germline CDR1 and CDR2 sequences are SGHTA and FQGNSA. Trimming removed 0 bases at V and 6 bases at J, with 7 bases between. The CDR3 nucleotides are TGTGCCAGCAGCTTAGCTTTCGAGGATACGCAGTATTTT. Encoded protein: CASSLAFEDTQYF.

The chain has TRBV5-4 and TRBJ2-5; 7 bases line up with TRBD2. Looked up from germline, CDR1 is SGHNT and CDR2 is YYREEE (reference sequence). The CDR3 spans 14 residues. V trimming: 4 bases; J trimming: 5 bases; junction bases outside the gene matches: 8. CDR3: CASSLGLEEETQYF. CDR3 DNA: TGTGCCAGCAGCCTCGGACTAGAAGAGGAGACCCAGTACTTC.

This clonotype was seen just once. The chain employs TRBV20-1 and TRBJ2-5; D might be TRBD1 or TRBD2, each matching 5 bases. Per germline, CDR1 DFQATT and CDR2 SNEGSKA (reference sequence). This CDR3 is built from 13 residues. Trimming left V 6 bases short and J 2 bases short, with 13 bases between. CDR3 coding DNA: TGCAGTGCACAGAGGGGCAGTCAAGAGACCCAGTACTTC. The encoded protein is CSAQRGSQETQYF.

V and J are TRBV4-3 and TRBJ1-1; the D is unclear. CDR3 length: 13 residues. Germline V gene data show CDR1 as LGHNA and CDR2 as YSLEER. The ends were cut back, 4 bases at V and 4 bases at J, with 10 bases in the middle. CDR3 coding DNA: TGCGCCAGCAGCCGGACGGCCGGCACTGAAGCTTTCTTT. Its protein product is CASSRTAGTEAFF.

This rearrangement joins TRBV24-1 to TRBJ2-2; the match to TRBD2 covers 7 bases. Germline CDR1 and CDR2: KGHDR and SFDVKD. Trimming removed 3 bases from V and 6 bases from J; junction bases left unmatched: 9. The CDR3 is 16 residues long. Here the CDR3 DNA reads TGTGCCACCAGTGATGCGGGACTAAGTCCCCCCGGGGAGCTGTTTTTT. Translated, it gives CATSDAGLSPPGELFF.